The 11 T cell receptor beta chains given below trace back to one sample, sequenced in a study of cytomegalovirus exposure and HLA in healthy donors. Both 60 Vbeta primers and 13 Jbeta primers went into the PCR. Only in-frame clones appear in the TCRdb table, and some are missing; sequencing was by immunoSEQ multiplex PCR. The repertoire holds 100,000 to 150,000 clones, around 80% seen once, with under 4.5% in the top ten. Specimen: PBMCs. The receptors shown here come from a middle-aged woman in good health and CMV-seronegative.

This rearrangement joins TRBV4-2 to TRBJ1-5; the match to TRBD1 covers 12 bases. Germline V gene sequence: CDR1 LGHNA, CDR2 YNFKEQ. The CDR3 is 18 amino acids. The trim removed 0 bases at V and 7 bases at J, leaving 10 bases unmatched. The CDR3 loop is CASSQDRGTGGIRQPQHF. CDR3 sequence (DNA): TGTGCCAGCAGCCAAGATCGAGGGACAGGGGGCATTAGGCAGCCCCAGCATTTT.

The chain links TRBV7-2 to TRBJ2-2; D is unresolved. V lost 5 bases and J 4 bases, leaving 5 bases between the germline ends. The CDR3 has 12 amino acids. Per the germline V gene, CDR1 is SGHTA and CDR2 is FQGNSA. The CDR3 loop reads CASSAITGELFF. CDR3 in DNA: TGTGCCAGCAGCGCTATCACCGGGGAGCTGTTTTTT.

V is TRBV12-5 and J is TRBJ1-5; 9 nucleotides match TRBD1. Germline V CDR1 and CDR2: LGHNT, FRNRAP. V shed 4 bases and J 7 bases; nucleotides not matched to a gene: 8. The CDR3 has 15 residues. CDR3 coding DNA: TGTGCTAGTGGTTCCGTGGGGACAGGGAACCAGCCCCAGCATTTT. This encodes CASGSVGTGNQPQHF.

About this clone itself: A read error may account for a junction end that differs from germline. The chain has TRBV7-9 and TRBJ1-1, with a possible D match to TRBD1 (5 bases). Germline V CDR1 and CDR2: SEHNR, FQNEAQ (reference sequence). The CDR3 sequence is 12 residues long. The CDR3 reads CSSSFGGSEAFF. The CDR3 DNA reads TGTTCCAGCAGCTTCGGGGGATCTGAAGCTTTCTTT. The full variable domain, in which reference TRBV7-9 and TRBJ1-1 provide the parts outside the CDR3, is DTGVSQNPRHKITKRGQNVTFRCDPISEHNRLYWYRQTLGQGPEFLTYFQNEAQLEKSRLLSDRFSAERPKGSFSTLEIQRTEQGDSAMYLCSSSFGGSEAFFGQGTRLTVV.

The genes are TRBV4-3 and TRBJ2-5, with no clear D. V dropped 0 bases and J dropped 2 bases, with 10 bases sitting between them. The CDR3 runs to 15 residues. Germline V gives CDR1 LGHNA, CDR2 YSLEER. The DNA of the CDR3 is TGCGCCAGCAGCCAAGATAGAGAGGTACAAGAGACCCAGTACTTC. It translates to CASSQDREVQETQYF.

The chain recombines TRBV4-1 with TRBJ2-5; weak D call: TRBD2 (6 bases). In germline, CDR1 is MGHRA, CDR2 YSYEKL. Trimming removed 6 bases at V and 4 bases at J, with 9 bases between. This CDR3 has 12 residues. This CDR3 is CASRGGGETQYF. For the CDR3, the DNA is TGCGCCAGCAGGGGGGGTGGAGAGACCCAGTACTTC.

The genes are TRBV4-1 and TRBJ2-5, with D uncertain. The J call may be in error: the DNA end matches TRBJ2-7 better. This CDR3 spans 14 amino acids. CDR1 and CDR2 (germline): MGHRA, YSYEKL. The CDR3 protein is CASSQESGIYEQYF. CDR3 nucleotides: TGCGCCAGCAGCCAGGAGAGTGGAATCTACGAGCAGTACTTC.

CDR3 region: CASSWGTSGRASEQYF. The CDR3 DNA is TGTGCCAGCAGCTGGGGGACTAGCGGGAGAGCTTCGGAGCAGTACTTC. The J gene is TRBJ2-7, the V gene TRBV7-9; 14 nucleotides match TRBD2. V gave up 4 bases and J gave up 7 bases; unmatched junction bases: 9. Germline assignment: CDR1 SEHNR and CDR2 FQNEAQ (reference sequence). The CDR3 contains 16 residues.

As DNA, the CDR3 is TGCGCCAGCAGCCAAGATGGAGGCGGGGAGCAGTACTTC. This gives the protein CASSQDGGGEQYF. The V call is TRBV4-3, the J call TRBJ2-7; perhaps TRBD2 as D (5 bases). Per germline, CDR1 LGHNA and CDR2 YSLEER. Trimming took 0 bases from V and 7 from J, leaving 10 bases between them. This CDR3 is built from 13 residues.

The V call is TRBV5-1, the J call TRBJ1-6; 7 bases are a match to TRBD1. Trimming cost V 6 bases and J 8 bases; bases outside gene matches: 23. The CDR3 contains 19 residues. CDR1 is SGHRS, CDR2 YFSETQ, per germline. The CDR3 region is CASNPYVDRVIGGDSPLHF. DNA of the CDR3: TGCGCCAGCAACCCCTACGTTGACAGGGTAATCGGTGGTGATTCACCCCTCCACTTT. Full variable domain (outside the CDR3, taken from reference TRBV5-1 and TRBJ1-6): KAGVTQTPRYLIKTRGQQVTLSCSPISGHRSVSWYQQTPGQGLQFLFEYFSETQRNKGNFPGRFSGRQFSNSRSEMNVSTLELGDSALYLCASNPYVDRVIGGDSPLHFGNGTRLTVT.

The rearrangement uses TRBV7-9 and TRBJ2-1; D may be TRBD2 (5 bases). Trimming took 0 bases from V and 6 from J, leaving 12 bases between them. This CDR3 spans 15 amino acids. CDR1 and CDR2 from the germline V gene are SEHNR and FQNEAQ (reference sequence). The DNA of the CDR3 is TGTGCCAGCAGCTTAGCTGGAACTAGAGGCAATGAGCAGTTCTTC. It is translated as CASSLAGTRGNEQFF.